The rows below give T cell receptor beta chains drawn from one sample of a study of blood T cell repertoires in COVID-19. Produced via immunoSEQ multiplex PCR; TCRdb's table is partial and in-frame only. The sample has about 75,000 clones, about nine tenths seen once. The specimen was peripheral blood. The receptors come from a human donor in a cohort sampled during active COVID-19. Both conserved end residues are part of each CDR3. Each record gives: CDR3 length, J gene, D gene, V gene, clone size, CDR3 protein, CDR3 DNA. A D gene is named only where the DNA matches it firmly. The listing skips clone size in some rows; elsewhere it reads once, few, many or a size class.

>16|TRBJ2-3|TRBD2|TRBV9|-
CASSVVEGGIEDTQYF
TGTGCCAGCAGCGTAGTAGAGGGAGGGATAGAAGATACGCAGTATTTT
>14|TRBJ1-2|TRBD1|TRBV11-2|once
CASSLGRQGYGYTF
TGTGCCAGCAGCTTAGGCAGACAGGGGTATGGCTACACCTTC
>17|TRBJ2-1|TRBD1|TRBV3-1/TRBV3-2|-
CASSPRGQGNSYNEQFF
TGTGCCAGCAGCCCCCGCGGACAGGGAAACTCCTACAATGAGCAGTTCTTC
>15|TRBJ2-3|TRBD1|TRBV3-1/TRBV3-2|-
CASSPRTGGPDTQYF
TGTGCCAGCAGCCCGCGGACAGGGGGCCCAGATACGCAGTATTTT
>13|TRBJ1-2|TRBD1|TRBV30|-
CAWRAQGARGYTF
TGTGCCTGGAGAGCCCAGGGGGCGCGTGGCTACACCTTC
>14|TRBJ2-5|-|TRBV24-1|once
CATSDVTDIETQYF
TGTGCCACCAGTGACGTGACGGACATAGAGACCCAGTACTTC
>12|TRBJ2-5|-|TRBV6-5|-
CASTVTAETQYF
TGTGCCAGCACCGTGACAGCAGAGACCCAGTACTTC
>14|TRBJ1-1|-|TRBV19|-
CASSLGHPNTEAFF
TGTGCCAGTAGCCTGGGACATCCGAACACTGAAGCTTTCTTT
>16|TRBJ2-1|TRBD2|TRBV7-9|-
CASSARLASSYNEQFF
TGTGCCAGCAGCGCGAGACTAGCGAGCTCCTACAATGAGCAGTTCTTC
>15|TRBJ1-4|-|TRBV7-8|-
CASSLIGQAGEKLFF
TGTGCCAGCAGCTTAATTGGACAAGCGGGTGAAAAACTGTTTTTT
>14|TRBJ1-6|-|TRBV6-5|-
CASTLGRVDSPLHF
TGTGCCAGCACCCTGGGCAGGGTTGATTCACCCCTCCACTTT
>15|TRBJ2-5|TRBD2|TRBV5-6|-
CASSLGAGGYGTQYF
TGTGCCAGCAGCTTGGGAGCGGGGGGATATGGGACCCAGTACTTC
>14|TRBJ2-7|-|TRBV5-6|-
CASSWAGLPYEQYF
TGTGCCAGCAGCTGGGCAGGCCTCCCCTACGAGCAGTACTTC
>15|TRBJ1-2|TRBD1|TRBV6-5|-
CASSWDRNHNYGYTF
TGTGCCAGCAGTTGGGACAGAAACCACAACTATGGCTACACCTTC
>14|TRBJ2-7|TRBD2|TRBV19|-
CASSVTSGNYEQYF
TGTGCCAGTAGTGTTACTAGCGGGAACTACGAGCAGTACTTC
>14|TRBJ2-1|-|TRBV6-5|-
CASKRALKGDEQFF
TGTGCCAGCAAACGGGCTCTAAAAGGGGATGAGCAGTTCTTC
>15|TRBJ2-1|TRBD2|TRBV27|-
CASSLVSGRVKEQFF
TGTGCCAGCAGTTTAGTGAGCGGGAGGGTTAAAGAGCAGTTCTTC
>16|TRBJ2-7|TRBD2|TRBV7-2|-
CASSFGSIRGRVEQYF
TGTGCCAGCAGCTTTGGCTCTATACGCGGGAGAGTCGAGCAGTACTTC